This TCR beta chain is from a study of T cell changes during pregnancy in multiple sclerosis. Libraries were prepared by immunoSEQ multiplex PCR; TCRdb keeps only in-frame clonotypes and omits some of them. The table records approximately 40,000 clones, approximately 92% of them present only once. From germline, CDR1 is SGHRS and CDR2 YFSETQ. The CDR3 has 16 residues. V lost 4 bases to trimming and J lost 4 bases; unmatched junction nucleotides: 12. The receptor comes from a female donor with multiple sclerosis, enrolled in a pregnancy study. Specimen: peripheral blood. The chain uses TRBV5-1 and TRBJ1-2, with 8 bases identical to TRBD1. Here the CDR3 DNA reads TGCGCCAGCAGCCCCGCGGACAGGGCCCTTTTCTATGGCTACACCTTC. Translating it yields CASSPADRALFYGYTF.